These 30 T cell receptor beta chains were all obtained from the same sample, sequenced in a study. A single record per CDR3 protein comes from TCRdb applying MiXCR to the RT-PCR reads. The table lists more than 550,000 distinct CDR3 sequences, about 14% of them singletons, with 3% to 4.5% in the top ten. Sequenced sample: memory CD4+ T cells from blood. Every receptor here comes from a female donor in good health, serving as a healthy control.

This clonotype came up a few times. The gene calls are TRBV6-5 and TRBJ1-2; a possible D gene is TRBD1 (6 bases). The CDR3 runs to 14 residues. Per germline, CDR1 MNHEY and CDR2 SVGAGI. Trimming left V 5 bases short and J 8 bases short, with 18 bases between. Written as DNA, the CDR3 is TGTGCCAGCAGTCGGGGGCGTTTTCCGGAAGGCTACACCTTC. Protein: CASSRGRFPEGYTF.

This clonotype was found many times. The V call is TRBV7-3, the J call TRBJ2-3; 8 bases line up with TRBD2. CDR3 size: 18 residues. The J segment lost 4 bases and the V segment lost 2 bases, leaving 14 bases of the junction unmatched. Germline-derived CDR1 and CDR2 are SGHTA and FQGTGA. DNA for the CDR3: TGTGCCAGCAGCTTATCTTTCCGTAGCGGGATAGGCGCAGATACGCAGTATTTT. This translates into CASSLSFRSGIGADTQYF.

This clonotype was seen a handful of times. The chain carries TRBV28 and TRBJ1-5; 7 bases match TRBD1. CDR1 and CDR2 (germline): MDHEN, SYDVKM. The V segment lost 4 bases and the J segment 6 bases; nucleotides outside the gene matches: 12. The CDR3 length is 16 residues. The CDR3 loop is CASSSNDRVYGQPQHF. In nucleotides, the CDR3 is TGTGCCAGCAGTTCCAACGACAGGGTATACGGTCAGCCCCAGCATTTT.

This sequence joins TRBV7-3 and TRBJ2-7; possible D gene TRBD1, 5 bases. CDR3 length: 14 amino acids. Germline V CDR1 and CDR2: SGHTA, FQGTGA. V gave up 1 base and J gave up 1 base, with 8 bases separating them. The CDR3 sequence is CASSLNGHSYEQYF. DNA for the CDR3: TGTGCCAGCAGCTTAAACGGACATTCCTACGAGCAGTACTTC.

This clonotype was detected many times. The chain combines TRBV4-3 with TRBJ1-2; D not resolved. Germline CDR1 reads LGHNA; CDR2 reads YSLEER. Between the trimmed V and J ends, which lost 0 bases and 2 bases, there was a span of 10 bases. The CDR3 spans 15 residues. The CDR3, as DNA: TGCGCCAGCAGCCAAGATTTAAACGGGAACTATGGCTACACCTTC. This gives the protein CASSQDLNGNYGYTF.

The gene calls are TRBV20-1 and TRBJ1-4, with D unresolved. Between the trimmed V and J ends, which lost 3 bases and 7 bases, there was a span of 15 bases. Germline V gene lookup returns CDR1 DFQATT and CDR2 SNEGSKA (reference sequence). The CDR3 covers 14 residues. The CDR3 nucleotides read TGCAGTGCTAGTCGGGAGGGTGCGAGTGAAAAACTGTTTTTT. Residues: CSASREGASEKLFF.

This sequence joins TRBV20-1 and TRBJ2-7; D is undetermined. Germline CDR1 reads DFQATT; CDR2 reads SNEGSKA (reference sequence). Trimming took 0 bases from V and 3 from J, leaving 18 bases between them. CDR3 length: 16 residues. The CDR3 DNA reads TGCAGTGCTAGAGATATAAGGGCTCCCTTTTTCTACGAGCAGTACTTC. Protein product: CSARDIRAPFFYEQYF.

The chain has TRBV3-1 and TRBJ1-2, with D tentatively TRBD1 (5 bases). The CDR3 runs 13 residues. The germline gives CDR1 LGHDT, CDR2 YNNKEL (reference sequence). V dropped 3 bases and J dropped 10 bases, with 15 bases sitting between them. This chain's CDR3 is CASSQLRDGDYTF. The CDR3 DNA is TGTGCCAGCAGCCAGCTCCGGGACGGAGACTACACCTTC.

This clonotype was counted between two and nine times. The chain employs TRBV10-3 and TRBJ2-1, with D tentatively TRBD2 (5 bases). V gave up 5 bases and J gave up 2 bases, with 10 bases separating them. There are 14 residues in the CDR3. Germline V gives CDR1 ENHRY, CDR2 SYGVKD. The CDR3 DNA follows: TGTGCCATCAGTATAGCGCGTACCTACAATGAGCAGTTCTTC. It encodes CAISIARTYNEQFF.

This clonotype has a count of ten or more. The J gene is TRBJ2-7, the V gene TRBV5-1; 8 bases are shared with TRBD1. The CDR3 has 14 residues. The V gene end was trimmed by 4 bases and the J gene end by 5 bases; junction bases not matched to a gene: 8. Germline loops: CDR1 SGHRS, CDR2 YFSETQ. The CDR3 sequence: CASSDFGQGDEQYF. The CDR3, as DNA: TGCGCCAGCAGCGACTTCGGACAGGGTGACGAGCAGTACTTC.

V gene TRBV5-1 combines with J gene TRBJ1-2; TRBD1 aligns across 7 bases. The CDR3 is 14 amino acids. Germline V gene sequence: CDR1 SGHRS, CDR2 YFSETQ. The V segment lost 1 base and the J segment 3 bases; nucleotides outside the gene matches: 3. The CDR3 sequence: CASSLTGEHYGYTF. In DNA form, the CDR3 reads TGCGCCAGCAGCTTGACAGGGGAGCACTATGGCTACACCTTC. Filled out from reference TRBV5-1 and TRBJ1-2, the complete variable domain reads KAGVTQTPRYLIKTRGQQVTLSCSPISGHRSVSWYQQTPGQGLQFLFEYFSETQRNKGNFPGRFSGRQFSNSRSEMNVSTLELGDSALYLCASSLTGEHYGYTFGSGTRLTVV.

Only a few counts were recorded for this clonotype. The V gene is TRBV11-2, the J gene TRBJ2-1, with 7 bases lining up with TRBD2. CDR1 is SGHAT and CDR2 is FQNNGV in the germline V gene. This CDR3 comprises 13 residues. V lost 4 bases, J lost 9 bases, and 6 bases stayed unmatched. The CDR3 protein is CASSSASGGEQFF. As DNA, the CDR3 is TGTGCCAGCAGCTCGGCTAGCGGTGGTGAGCAGTTCTTC.

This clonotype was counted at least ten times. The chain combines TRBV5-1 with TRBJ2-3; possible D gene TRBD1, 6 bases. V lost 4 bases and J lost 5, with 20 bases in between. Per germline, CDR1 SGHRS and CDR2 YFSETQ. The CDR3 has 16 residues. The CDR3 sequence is CASSPGVGARGDTQYF. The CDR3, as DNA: TGCGCCAGCAGCCCCGGGGTGGGGGCTCGAGGAGATACGCAGTATTTT.

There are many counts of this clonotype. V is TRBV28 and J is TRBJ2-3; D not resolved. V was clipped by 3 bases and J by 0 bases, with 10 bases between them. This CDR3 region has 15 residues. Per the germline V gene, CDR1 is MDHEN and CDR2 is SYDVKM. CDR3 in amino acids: CASSFQPPSTDTQYF. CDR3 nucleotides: TGTGCCAGCAGTTTTCAGCCTCCTAGCACAGATACGCAGTATTTT.

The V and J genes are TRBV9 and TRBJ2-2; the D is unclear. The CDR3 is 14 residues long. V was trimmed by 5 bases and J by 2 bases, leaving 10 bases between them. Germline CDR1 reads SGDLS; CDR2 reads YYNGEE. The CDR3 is CASRKRPNTGELFF. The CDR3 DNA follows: TGTGCCAGCAGGAAACGCCCCAACACCGGGGAGCTGTTTTTT.

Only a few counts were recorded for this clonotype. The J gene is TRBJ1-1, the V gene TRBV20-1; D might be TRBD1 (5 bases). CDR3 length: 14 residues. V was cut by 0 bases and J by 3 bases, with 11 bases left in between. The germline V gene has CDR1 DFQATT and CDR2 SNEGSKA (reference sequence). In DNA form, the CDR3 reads TGCAGTGCTAGAGACCGACGGGGGGACACTGAAGCTTTCTTT. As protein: CSARDRRGDTEAFF.

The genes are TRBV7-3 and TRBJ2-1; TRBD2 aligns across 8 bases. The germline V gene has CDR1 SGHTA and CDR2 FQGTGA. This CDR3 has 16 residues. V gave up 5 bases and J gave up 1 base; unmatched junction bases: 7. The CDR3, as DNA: TGTGCCAGCAGCCTTATCAGCGGGAGTTCCTACAATGAGCAGTTCTTC. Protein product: CASSLISGSSYNEQFF.

CDR3 sequence (DNA): TGTGCCAGCAGTCCTGGGACAGGCTTTGAGTTGGGCACTGAAGCTTTCTTT. Protein sequence: CASSPGTGFELGTEAFF. This chain links TRBV27 with TRBJ1-1, with 8 positions matching TRBD1. Germline V gene data show CDR1 as MNHEY and CDR2 as SMNVEV (reference sequence). The CDR3 contains 17 residues. Unmatched junction bases numbered 15, after V lost 5 bases and J lost 4 bases.

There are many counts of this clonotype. This CDR3 is CSASRTHGGAWEQYF. The DNA of the CDR3 is TGCAGTGCTAGTAGGACCCACGGGGGCGCGTGGGAGCAGTACTTC. V usage is TRBV20-1 and J usage is TRBJ2-7; the D call may be TRBD1 or TRBD2 (6 bases each). This CDR3 is built from 15 residues. The V gene's germline CDR1 is DFQATT and CDR2 SNEGSKA (reference sequence). Trimming took 3 bases from V and 7 from J, leaving 22 bases between them.

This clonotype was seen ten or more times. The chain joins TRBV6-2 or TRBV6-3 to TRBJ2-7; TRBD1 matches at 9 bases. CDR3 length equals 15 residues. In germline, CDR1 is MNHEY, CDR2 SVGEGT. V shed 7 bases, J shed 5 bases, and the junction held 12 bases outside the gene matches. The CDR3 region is CASNSPGTGKDEQYF. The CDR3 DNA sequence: TGTGCCAGCAATTCCCCGGGGACAGGGAAAGACGAGCAGTACTTC.

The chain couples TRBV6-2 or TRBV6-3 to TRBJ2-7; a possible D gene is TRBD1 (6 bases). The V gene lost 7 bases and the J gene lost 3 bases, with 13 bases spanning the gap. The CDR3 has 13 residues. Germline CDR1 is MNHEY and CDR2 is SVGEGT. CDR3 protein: CASISGTNYEQYF. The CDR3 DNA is TGTGCCAGCATATCCGGGACAAACTACGAGCAGTACTTC.

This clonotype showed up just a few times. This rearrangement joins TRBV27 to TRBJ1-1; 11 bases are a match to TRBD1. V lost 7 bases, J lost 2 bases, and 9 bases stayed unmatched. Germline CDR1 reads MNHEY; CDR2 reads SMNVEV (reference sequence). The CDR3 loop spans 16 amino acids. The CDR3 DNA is TGTGCCAGCACCCCGGACAGGGGGCTCGCAAACACTGAAGCTTTCTTT. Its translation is CASTPDRGLANTEAFF.

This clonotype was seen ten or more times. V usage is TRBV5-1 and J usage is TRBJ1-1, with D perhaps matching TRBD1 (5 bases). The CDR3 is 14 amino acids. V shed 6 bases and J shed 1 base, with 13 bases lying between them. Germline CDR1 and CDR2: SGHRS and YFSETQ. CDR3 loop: CASTSTGQNTEAFF. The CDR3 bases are TGCGCCAGCACCTCCACAGGACAGAACACTGAAGCTTTCTTT. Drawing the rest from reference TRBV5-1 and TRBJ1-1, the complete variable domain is KAGVTQTPRYLIKTRGQQVTLSCSPISGHRSVSWYQQTPGQGLQFLFEYFSETQRNKGNFPGRFSGRQFSNSRSEMNVSTLELGDSALYLCASTSTGQNTEAFFGQGTRLTVV.

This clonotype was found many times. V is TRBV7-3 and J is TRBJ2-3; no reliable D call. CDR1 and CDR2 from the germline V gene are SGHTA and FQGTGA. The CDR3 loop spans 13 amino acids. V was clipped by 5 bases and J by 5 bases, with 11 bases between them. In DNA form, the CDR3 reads TGTGCCAGCAGCAGACCAACACTAGATACGCAGTATTTT. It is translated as CASSRPTLDTQYF. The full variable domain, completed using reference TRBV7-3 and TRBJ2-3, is GAGVSQTPSNKVTEKGKYVELRCDPISGHTALYWYRQSLGQGPEFLIYFQGTGAADDSGLPNDRFFAVRPEGSVSTLKIQRTERGDSAVYLCASSRPTLDTQYFGPGTRLTVL.

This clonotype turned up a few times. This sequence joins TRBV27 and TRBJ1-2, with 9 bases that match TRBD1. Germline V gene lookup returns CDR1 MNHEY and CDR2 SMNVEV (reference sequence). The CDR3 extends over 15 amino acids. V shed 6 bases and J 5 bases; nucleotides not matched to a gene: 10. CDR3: CASSRLAGQGYGYTF. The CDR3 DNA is TGTGCCAGCAGCCGCCTAGCGGGACAGGGTTATGGCTACACCTTC.

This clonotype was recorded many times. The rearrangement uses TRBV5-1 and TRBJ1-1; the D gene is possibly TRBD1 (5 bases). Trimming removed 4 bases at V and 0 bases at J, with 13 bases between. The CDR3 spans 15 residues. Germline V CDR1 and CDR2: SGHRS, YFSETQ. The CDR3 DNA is TGCGCCAGCAGCAGGGACGGACAAATGAACACTGAAGCTTTCTTT. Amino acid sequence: CASSRDGQMNTEAFF.

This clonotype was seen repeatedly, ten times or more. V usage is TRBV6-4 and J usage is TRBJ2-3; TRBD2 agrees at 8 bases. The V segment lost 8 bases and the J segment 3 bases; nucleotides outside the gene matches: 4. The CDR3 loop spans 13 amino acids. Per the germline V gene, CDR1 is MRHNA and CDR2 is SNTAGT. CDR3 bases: TGTGCCAGCCGAGCGGGAGCTACAGATACGCAGTATTTT. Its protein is CASRAGATDTQYF.

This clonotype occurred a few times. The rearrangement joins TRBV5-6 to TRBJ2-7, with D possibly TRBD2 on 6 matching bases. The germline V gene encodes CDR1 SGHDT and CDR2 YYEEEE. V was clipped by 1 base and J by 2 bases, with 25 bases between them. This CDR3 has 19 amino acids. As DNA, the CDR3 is TGTGCCAGCAGCTTGATCGTGAGCGGGCCTCCCCGAACCACCTACGAGCAGTACTTC. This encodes CASSLIVSGPPRTTYEQYF.

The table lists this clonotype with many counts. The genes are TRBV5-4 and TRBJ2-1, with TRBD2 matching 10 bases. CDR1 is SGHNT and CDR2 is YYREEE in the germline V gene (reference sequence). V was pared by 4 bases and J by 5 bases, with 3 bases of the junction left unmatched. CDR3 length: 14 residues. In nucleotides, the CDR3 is TGTGCCAGCAGCGCCGGACTAGCGGACAATGAGCAGTTCTTC. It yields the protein CASSAGLADNEQFF.

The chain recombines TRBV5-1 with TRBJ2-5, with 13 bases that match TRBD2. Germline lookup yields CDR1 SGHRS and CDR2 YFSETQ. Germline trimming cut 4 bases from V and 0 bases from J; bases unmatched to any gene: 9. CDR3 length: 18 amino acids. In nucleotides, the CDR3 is TGCGCCAGCAGCCAAGGGACTAGCGGGAACCGGTACCAAGAGACCCAGTACTTC. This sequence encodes CASSQGTSGNRYQETQYF.